This T cell receptor (beta chain) is from a study of CD8+CD57+ T cells in acquired aplastic anemia. The overall study: The average read count for CD4+ cells in healthy donors was some 11 million. Study outcomes and limitations: Patients and controls were not found to differ significantly in CD8+ Simpson's diversity.

This clonotype was seen just once. No antigen is known for it. The germline V gene has CDR1 DFQATT and CDR2 SNEGSKA (reference sequence). CDR3 length: 11 residues. V lost 7 bases and J 1 base, leaving 7 bases between the germline ends. The template used for profiling TCR beta VDJ and CDR3 was genomic DNA. TCRdb processed the reads anew with MiXCR; each CDR3 protein has one entry. The sample yields a few hundred thousand distinct CDR3 sequences, around 60% seen once. The sample comprised sorted CD4+, CD8+, or CD8+CD57+ T cells (not recorded which) from PBMCs. The gene calls are TRBV20-1 and TRBJ1-2; a weak D match, TRBD1 (5 bases). This sequence originates from a human donor in good health. The chain's CDR3 is CSGDYNYGYTF. The CDR3 DNA is TGCAGTGGGGACTATAACTATGGCTACACCTTC.